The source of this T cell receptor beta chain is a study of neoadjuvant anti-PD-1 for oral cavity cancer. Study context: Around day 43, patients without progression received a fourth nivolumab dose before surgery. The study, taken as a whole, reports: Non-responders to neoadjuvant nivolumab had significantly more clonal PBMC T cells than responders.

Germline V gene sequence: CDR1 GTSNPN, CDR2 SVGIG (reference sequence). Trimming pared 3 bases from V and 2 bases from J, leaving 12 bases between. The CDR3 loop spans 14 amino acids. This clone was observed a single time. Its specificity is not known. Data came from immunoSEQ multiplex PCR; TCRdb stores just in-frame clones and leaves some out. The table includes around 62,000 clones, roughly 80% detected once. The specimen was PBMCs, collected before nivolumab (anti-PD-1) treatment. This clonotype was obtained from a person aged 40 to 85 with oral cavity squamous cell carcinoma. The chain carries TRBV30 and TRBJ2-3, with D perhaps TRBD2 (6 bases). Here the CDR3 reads CAWSVTSPTDTQYF. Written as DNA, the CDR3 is TGTGCCTGGAGCGTCACTAGCCCCACAGATACGCAGTATTTT.